This TCR beta chain was identified during a study of long-term antiretroviral therapy in people with HIV. Germline V gene lookup returns CDR1 SGHTS and CDR2 YDEGEE. CDR3 length: 14 amino acids. Trimming shortened V by 3 bases and J by 3 bases, and 12 bases separated the two germline ends. The authors ran the immunoSEQ assay, v3.0, at survey level. The protocol was immunoSEQ multiplex PCR, while the TCRdb copy is restricted to in-frame clones and leaves out a portion. The sample has about 22,000 clones; approximately 76% are singletons. The samples, holding roughly 1-11 million cryopreserved PBMC, were thawed before DNA extraction was carried out.

The sequencing here drew on unsorted PBMCs, taken less than 1.8 years before starting antiretroviral therapy. The sequence was obtained from a woman aged 40 to 49 with HIV. V and J are TRBV5-8 and TRBJ1-2, with D possibly TRBD1 on 6 matching bases. CDR3 sequence reads: CASSWNRADYGYTF. CDR3 in DNA: TGTGCCAGCAGCTGGAACAGGGCAGACTATGGCTACACCTTC.